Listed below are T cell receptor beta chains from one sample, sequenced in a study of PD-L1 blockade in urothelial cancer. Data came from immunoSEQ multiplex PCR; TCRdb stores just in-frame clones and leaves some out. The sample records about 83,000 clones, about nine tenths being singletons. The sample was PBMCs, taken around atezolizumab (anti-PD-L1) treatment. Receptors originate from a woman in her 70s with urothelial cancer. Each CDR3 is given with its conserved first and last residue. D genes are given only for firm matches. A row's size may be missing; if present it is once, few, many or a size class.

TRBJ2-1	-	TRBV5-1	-	CASSLARSPTIAYNEQFF	TGCGCCAGCAGCTTGGCACGGTCACCAACCATTGCCTACAATGAGCAGTTCTTC
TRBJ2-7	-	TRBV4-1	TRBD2	CASSHGLAGGSEQYF	TGCGCCAGCAGCCACGGACTAGCGGGGGGGAGCGAGCAGTACTTC
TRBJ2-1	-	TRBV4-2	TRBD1	CASSLNRGDEQFF	TGTGCCAGCAGCCTGAACAGGGGCGATGAGCAGTTCTTC
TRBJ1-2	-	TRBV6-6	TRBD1	CASSYGTEGYGYTF	TGTGCCAGCAGTTACGGGACAGAAGGCTATGGCTACACCTTC
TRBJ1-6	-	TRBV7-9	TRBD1	CASSFAGQGWDSPLHF	TGTGCCAGCAGCTTTGCGGGACAGGGCTGGGATTCACCCCTCCACTTT
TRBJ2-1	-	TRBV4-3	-	CASSQDPLGYNEQFF	TGCGCCAGCAGCCAAGACCCACTAGGATACAATGAGCAGTTCTTC
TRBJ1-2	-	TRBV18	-	CASSPLGTPGTSYGYTF	TGTGCCAGCTCACCACTCGGGACTCCTGGGACCAGCTATGGCTACACCTTC
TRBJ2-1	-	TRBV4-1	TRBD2	CASSQDPGLAPYNEQFF	TGCGCCAGCAGCCAAGACCCGGGACTAGCGCCGTACAATGAGCAGTTCTTC
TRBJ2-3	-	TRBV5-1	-	CASSLVVQGTDTQYF	TGCGCCAGCAGCTTGGTGGTCCAGGGCACAGATACGCAGTATTTT
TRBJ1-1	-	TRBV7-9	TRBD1	CASSLTHRGEGAFF	TGTGCCAGCAGCTTAACTCACAGGGGAGAGGGAGCTTTCTTT
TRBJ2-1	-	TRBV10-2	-	CASSDIRRSSYNEQFF	TGCGCCAGCAGTGACATCCGGAGGAGCTCCTACAATGAGCAGTTCTTC
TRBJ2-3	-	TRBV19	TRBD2	CASSEGAGGSDTQYF	TGTGCCAGTAGTGAGGGAGCGGGGGGGAGCGATACGCAGTATTTT
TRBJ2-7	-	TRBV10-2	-	CASSVVLADYEQYF	TGCGCCAGCAGTGTTGTACTAGCCGACTACGAGCAGTACTTC
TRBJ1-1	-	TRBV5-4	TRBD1	CASRRDRAAMNTEAFF	TGTGCCAGCAGACGGGACAGGGCGGCGATGAACACTGAAGCTTTCTTT
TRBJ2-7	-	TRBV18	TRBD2	CASSPGTSGIEQYF	TGTGCCAGCTCACCGGGGACTAGCGGGATCGAGCAGTACTTC
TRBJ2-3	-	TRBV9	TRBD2	CASSVGASGGGTDTQYF	TGTGCCAGCAGCGTAGGCGCCTCGGGGGGAGGCACAGATACGCAGTATTTT
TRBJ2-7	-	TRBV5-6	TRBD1	CASSSTGTGGIEQYF	TGTGCCAGCAGCTCCACCGGGACAGGGGGCATCGAGCAGTACTTC
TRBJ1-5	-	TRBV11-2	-	CASSLSMGADQPQHF	TGTGCCAGCAGCTTATCAATGGGGGCCGATCAGCCCCAGCATTTT
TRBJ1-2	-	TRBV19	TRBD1	CASSIEAGGLYGYTF	TGTGCCAGTAGTATTGAGGCAGGGGGCCTCTATGGCTACACCTTC
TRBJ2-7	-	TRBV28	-	CASKKGPTFYEQYF	TGTGCCAGCAAAAAGGGGCCTACCTTCTACGAGCAGTACTTC
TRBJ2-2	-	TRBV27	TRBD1	CASRYGTVNTGELFF	TGTGCCAGCCGCTATGGGACAGTGAACACCGGGGAGCTGTTTTTT
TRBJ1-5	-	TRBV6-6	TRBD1	CASSLRQGLQPQHF	TGTGCCAGCAGCCTCCGACAGGGACTTCAGCCCCAGCATTTT
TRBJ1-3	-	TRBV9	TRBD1	CASSAGQGPGNTIYF	TGTGCCAGCAGCGCCGGACAGGGACCTGGAAACACCATATATTTT
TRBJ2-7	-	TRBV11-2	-	CASSLDQGSFYEQYF	TGTGCCAGCAGCTTAGACCAGGGTTCCTTCTACGAGCAGTACTTC
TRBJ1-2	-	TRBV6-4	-	CASGFGMPYGYTF	TGTGCCAGCGGATTCGGGATGCCATATGGCTACACCTTC
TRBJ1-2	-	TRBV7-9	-	CASSLSVVDYGYTF	TGTGCCAGCAGCTTAAGTGTGGTAGATTATGGCTACACCTTC
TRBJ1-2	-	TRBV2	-	CASSVGGDGYTF	TGTGCCAGCAGTGTAGGAGGGGACGGCTACACCTTC
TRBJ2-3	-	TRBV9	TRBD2	CASSVGSGDSDTQYF	TGTGCCAGCAGCGTAGGTAGCGGGGATTCAGATACGCAGTATTTT
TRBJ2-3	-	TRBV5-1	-	CASNRAGTDTQYF	TGCGCCAGCAATCGTGCGGGCACAGATACGCAGTATTTT
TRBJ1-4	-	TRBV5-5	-	CASSELPGRGEKLFF	TGTGCCAGCAGTGAACTCCCAGGGCGGGGAGAAAAACTGTTTTTT
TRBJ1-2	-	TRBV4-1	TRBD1	CASSQAIARTGTNYGYTF	TGCGCCAGCAGCCAAGCGATCGCTCGGACAGGGACTAACTATGGCTACACCTTC
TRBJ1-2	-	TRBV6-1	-	CASSDPGWTGDYGYTF	TGTGCCAGCAGTGATCCTGGCTGGACGGGGGACTATGGCTACACCTTC
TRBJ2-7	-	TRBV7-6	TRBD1	CASSKILGQGGSEQYF	TGTGCCAGCAGCAAAATCCTAGGACAGGGGGGATCCGAGCAGTACTTC
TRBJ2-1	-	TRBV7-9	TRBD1	CAGGGTGGNEQFF	TGTGCCGGCGGGGGGACAGGGGGAAATGAGCAGTTCTTC
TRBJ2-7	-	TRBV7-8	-	CASSLSGRGWAEQYF	TGTGCCAGCAGCTTATCCGGTCGGGGTTGGGCCGAGCAGTACTTC
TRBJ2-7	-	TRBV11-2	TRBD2	CASSSTRGLAGRGEQYF	TGTGCCAGCAGCTCTACGCGGGGACTAGCGGGCCGGGGAGAGCAGTACTTC
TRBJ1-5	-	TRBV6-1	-	CASNIQGNQPQHF	TGTGCCAGCAATATACAGGGCAATCAGCCCCAGCATTTT
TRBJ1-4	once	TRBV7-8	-	CASSLMEGSEKLFF	TGTGCCAGCAGCTTAATGGAGGGATCCGAAAAACTGTTTTTT
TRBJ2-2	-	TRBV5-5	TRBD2	CASSLDWTSGRAAGELFF	TGTGCCAGCAGCTTGGATTGGACTAGCGGGAGGGCCGCCGGGGAGCTGTTTTTT
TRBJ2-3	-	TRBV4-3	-	CASSQAASSSTDTQYF	TGCGCCAGCAGCCAAGCGGCTAGCTCTAGCACAGATACGCAGTATTTT
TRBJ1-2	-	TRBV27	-	CASRPGINYGYTF	TGTGCCAGCAGACCAGGGATTAACTATGGCTACACCTTC
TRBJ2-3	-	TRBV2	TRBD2	CASSPTSGDTDTQYF	TGTGCCAGCAGTCCTACTAGCGGCGATACAGATACGCAGTATTTT
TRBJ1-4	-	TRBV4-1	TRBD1	CASSQDRQGDEKLFF	TGCGCCAGCAGCCAAGACCGACAGGGGGATGAAAAACTGTTTTTT
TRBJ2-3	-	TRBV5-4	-	CATQGSRRTDTQYF	TGTGCCACCCAGGGGAGCAGACGCACAGATACGCAGTATTTT